The sequence of this T cell receptor beta chain was determined in a study of CD8+CD57+ T cells in acquired aplastic anemia. Study as a whole: Roughly 3 ug was the average amount of DNA from sorted CD4+ and CD8+ cells. Whole-study findings and limits: Patients and controls shared twenty-nine CD8+ CDR3 sequences, which appeared highly expressed in patients and within their immunodominant clones.

This clonotype was counted between two and nine times. The antigen is unknown. Genomic DNA served as template for TCR beta VDJ and CDR3 profiling. TCRdb analysed the reads with MiXCR anew, one entry per CDR3 protein. This table holds around 170,000 distinct CDR3 sequences, around 47% found once. Patients sequenced had flow cytometry evidence of CD8+CD57+ cell expansion. There were no patients without severe acquired aplastic anemia. The germline V and J ends were trimmed by 2 bases and 0 bases, with 17 bases remaining between them. Germline V gives CDR1 MNHEY, CDR2 SMNVEV (reference sequence). CDR3 length: 18 residues.

The sample comprised sorted CD4+, CD8+, or CD8+CD57+ T cells (not recorded which) from PBMCs. This clonotype was obtained from a human donor with aplastic anemia. The chain couples TRBV27 to TRBJ2-1; weak D call: TRBD1 (5 bases). In nucleotides, the CDR3 is TGTGCCAGCAGTTTACCGAGGTCTGGACAACCCTCCTACAATGAGCAGTTCTTC. It translates to CASSLPRSGQPSYNEQFF.